The 9 T cell receptor beta chains below were found in one sample sequenced in a study of T cells in Graves' hyperthyroidism and ophthalmopathy. It was RNA transcripts that yielded the amplified TCR beta CDR3 regions. During a first-round RT-PCR of the TCR CDR3, the HTBI primer set was used. TCRdb re-analysed the multiplex PCR reads in MiXCR, keeping a single row per CDR3 protein. The sample records about 350,000 distinct CDR3 sequences, about 14% being singletons. The sample consisted of blood. These receptors all come from a woman in her twenties or thirties with Graves' hyperthyroidism.

The gene calls are TRBV24-1 and TRBJ2-1; tentatively, D is TRBD2 (6 bases). CDR1 is KGHDR and CDR2 is SFDVKD in the germline V gene. The CDR3 is 16 residues long. The V and J ends lost 7 bases and 4 bases respectively, with 19 bases between them. CDR3 in DNA: TGTGCCACCAGCCCGACGGGACTCCTGAAGTACAATGAGCAGTTCTTC. Encoded protein: CATSPTGLLKYNEQFF.

In its sample, this clonotype was seen many times. V and J are TRBV15 and TRBJ2-5; TRBD1 matches at 8 bases. Germline trimming cut 6 bases from V and 5 bases from J; bases unmatched to any gene: 11. CDR1 is LNHNV, CDR2 YYDKDF, per germline (reference sequence). This CDR3 is 15 amino acids long. DNA of the CDR3: TGTGCCACCAGTCACGACAGGGGCGGACGGGAGACCCAGTACTTC. It yields the protein CATSHDRGGRETQYF.

This clonotype appeared a few times. This may arise from a read error, as a much more abundant clone is one base away. The V call is TRBV12-3 or TRBV12-4, the J call TRBJ2-7, with D possibly matching TRBD1 (5 bases). Between the trimmed V and J ends, which lost 5 bases and 8 bases, there was a span of 19 bases. This CDR3 comprises 14 residues. The CDR3, as DNA: TGTGCCAGCAGTATTAGGGGTCTCGGGTACAAGCAGTACTTC. Amino acids: CASSIRGLGYKQYF.

This clonotype has only a few counts. The CDR3 bases are TGCGCCAGCAGCTTGCCACTAGCGGGACACAATGAGCAGTTCTTC. Protein product: CASSLPLAGHNEQFF. This rearrangement joins TRBV5-1 to TRBJ2-1, with 10 bases aligning to TRBD2. The CDR3 covers 15 residues. The trim removed 1 base at V and 5 bases at J, leaving 3 bases unmatched. The germline gives CDR1 SGHRS, CDR2 YFSETQ. Full variable domain (missing parts from reference TRBV5-1 and TRBJ2-1): KAGVTQTPRYLIKTRGQQVTLSCSPISGHRSVSWYQQTPGQGLQFLFEYFSETQRNKGNFPGRFSGRQFSNSRSEMNVSTLELGDSALYLCASSLPLAGHNEQFFGPGTRLTVL.

Regarding this clonotype: This sequence may be a read error, since a much larger clone differs from it by one base. The rearrangement links TRBV30 to TRBJ1-2; maybe TRBD1 (5 bases). The V gene's germline CDR1 is GTSNPN and CDR2 SVGIG (reference sequence). The CDR3 contains 12 residues. Trimming took off 3 bases at V and 6 bases at J, with 11 bases between the two ends. The CDR3 reads CAWRDRGNGYTF. For the CDR3, the DNA is TGTGCCTGGAGGGATCGGGGGAATGGCTACACCTTC.

This clonotype has at least ten counts. The V gene is TRBV28, the J gene TRBJ1-4, with D unclear. Germline V lookup: CDR1 MDHEN, CDR2 SYDVKM. V lost 6 bases to trimming and J lost 6 bases, with 23 bases between them. The CDR3 totals 17 residues. Written as DNA, the CDR3 is TGTGCCAGCAGGGCCCGGGAGAGAGACCGACGGGATGAAAAACTGTTTTTT. It specifies CASRARERDRRDEKLFF. Full variable domain (remainder filled in from reference TRBV28 and TRBJ1-4): DVKVTQSSRYLVKRTGEKVFLECVQDMDHENMFWYRQDPGLGLRLIYFSYDVKMKEKGDIPEGYSVSREKKERFSLILESASTNQTSMYLCASRARERDRRDEKLFFGSGTQLSVL.

The CDR3 here is CSAQNTDTGELFF. The CDR3 DNA is TGCAGTGCGCAGAATACAGACACCGGGGAGCTGTTTTTT. The chain couples TRBV20-1 to TRBJ2-2, with no clear D. Trimming removed 6 bases from V and 3 bases from J, with 11 bases in between. Germline CDR1 and CDR2: DFQATT and SNEGSKA (reference sequence). The CDR3 has 13 amino acids.

Many counts were recorded for this clonotype. As DNA, the CDR3 is TGCAGTGCTAGACGAGTGAACACTGAAGCTTTCTTT. Translating it yields CSARRVNTEAFF. The V call is TRBV20-1, the J call TRBJ1-1; no firm D call. V was pared by 2 bases and J by 0 bases, with 4 bases between. Germline V lookup: CDR1 DFQATT, CDR2 SNEGSKA (reference sequence). The CDR3 runs to 12 residues.

This clonotype has a handful of counts. The CDR3 nucleotides are TGTGCCAGCAGCTTAGATGGTCTTTCAGGGGAGCTGTTTTTT. Amino acids: CASSLDGLSGELFF. This chain joins TRBV11-2 and TRBJ2-2; D remains unclear. Per the germline V gene, CDR1 is SGHAT and CDR2 is FQNNGV. The germline V and J ends were trimmed by 0 bases and 8 bases, with 10 bases remaining between them. The CDR3 runs 14 residues.